This record looks at one T cell receptor beta chain sequence and its context. Its antigen is unidentified. This sample stems from a study of cytomegalovirus exposure and HLA in healthy donors. General study points: As a later analysis showed, several of the most significant clusters appeared to be linked to common viral pathogens.

The germline V gene has CDR1 MNHEY and CDR2 SMNVEV (reference sequence). This CDR3 is 16 amino acids long. Trimming cost V 2 bases and J 8 bases; bases outside gene matches: 11. The primer mix had 60 Vbeta and 13 Jbeta primers. Measured with immunoSEQ multiplex PCR; TCRdb has only the in-frame clones, and not every one. The sample has roughly 160,000 clones, 80% seen once; the top ten hold 1%. V gene TRBV27 combines with J gene TRBJ1-2; 10 positions match TRBD1. The TCR was taken from a woman between 45 and 65 years old in good health and CMV-seropositive. The specimen was PBMCs. The CDR3 DNA reads as TGTGCCAGCAGTTTAAAGTCGTGGACAGGGGGTCGCGGCTACACCTTC. Its translation: CASSLKSWTGGRGYTF.